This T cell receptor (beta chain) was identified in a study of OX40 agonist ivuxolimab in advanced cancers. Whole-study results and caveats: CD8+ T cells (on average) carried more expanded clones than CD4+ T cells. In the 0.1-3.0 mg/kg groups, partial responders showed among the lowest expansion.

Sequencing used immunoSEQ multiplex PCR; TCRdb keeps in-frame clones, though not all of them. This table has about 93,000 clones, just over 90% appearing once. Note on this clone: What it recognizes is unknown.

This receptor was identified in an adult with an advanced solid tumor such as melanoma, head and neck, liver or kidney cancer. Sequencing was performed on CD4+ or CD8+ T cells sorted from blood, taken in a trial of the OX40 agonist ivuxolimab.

CDR3 region: CAWSVVDEQFF. CDR3 DNA sequence: TGTGCCTGGAGTGTGGTGGATGAGCAGTTCTTC. V usage is TRBV30 and J usage is TRBJ2-1; D gene unclear. Germline V lookup: CDR1 GTSNPN, CDR2 SVGIG (reference sequence). Trimming took 0 bases from V and 8 from J, leaving 5 bases between them. The CDR3 covers 11 residues.